The 17 T cell receptor beta chains presented below share a single source sample, sequenced in a study of T cells in Graves' hyperthyroidism and ophthalmopathy. The investigators amplified TCR beta CDR3 regions from RNA transcripts. First-round RT-PCR targeting the TCR CDR3 was performed with the HTBI primer set. TCRdb ran MiXCR on the multiplex PCR reads and lists one entry per CDR3 protein. Here the sample spans around 660,000 distinct CDR3 sequences, just under 45% being singletons. Specimen: peripheral blood or thyroid tissue (not recorded which). These receptors were collected from an adult man with Graves' disease, either hyperthyroidism or ophthalmopathy (not recorded which).

Details on this clonotype: A much bigger clone sits one base away, suggesting this may be a read error. This chain links TRBV2 with TRBJ1-4; D remains ambiguous. Germline V gene lookup returns CDR1 SNHLY and CDR2 FYNNEI. V was shortened by 6 bases and J by 1 base, with 9 bases between the two germline ends. The CDR3 has 14 residues. This CDR3 reads CASRERRTNEKLFF. The CDR3 DNA is TGTGCCAGCAGAGAACGGAGAACTAATGAAAAACTGTTTTTT. Drawing the rest from reference TRBV2 and TRBJ1-4, the complete variable domain is EPEVTQTPSHQVTQMGQEVILRCVPISNHLYFYWYRQILGQKVEFLVSFYNNEISEKSEIFDDQFSVERPDGSNFTLKIRSTKLEDSAMYFCASRERRTNEKLFFGSGTQLSVL.

For this clonotype: A much more abundant neighbour one base away suggests this may be a read error. This chain links TRBV7-2 with TRBJ1-4; no firm D call. The CDR3 loop spans 14 amino acids. Germline CDR1 reads SGHTA; CDR2 reads FQGNSA. In nucleotides, the CDR3 is TGTGCCAGCAAAATGGGGTCCGCGAGTGAAAAACGGTTTTTT. Protein: CASKMGSASEKRFF.

The chain employs TRBV12-3 or TRBV12-4 and TRBJ1-6, with D unclear. This CDR3 is built from 14 residues. V gave up 3 bases and J gave up 10 bases, with 13 bases separating them. CDR3 region: CASSFVSELSPLHF. The CDR3 DNA is TGTGCCAGCAGTTTCGTGAGTGAGCTCTCACCCCTCCACTTT.

This clonotype occurred once. The chain employs TRBV29-1 and TRBJ1-1; TRBD1 agrees at 8 bases. With 7 bases clipped from V and 4 bases from J, the junction kept 8 bases outside the gene matches. The CDR3 is made up of 13 amino acids. Germline values: CDR1 SQVTM, CDR2 ANQGSEA. CDR3 sequence (DNA): TGCAGCGGGACAGGGATTGTCGGCACTGAAGCTTTCTTT. Its translation is CSGTGIVGTEAFF.

This clonotype was observed at least ten times. This chain links TRBV29-1 with TRBJ1-2; no firm D call. This CDR3 comprises 14 residues. From germline, CDR1 is SQVTM and CDR2 ANQGSEA. Trimming shortened V by 4 bases and J by 0 bases, and 12 bases separated the two germline ends. The CDR3 coding sequence is TGCAGCGTTGTATCCAGCCTCACTAACTATGGCTACACCTTC. Its translation: CSVVSSLTNYGYTF.

The J gene is TRBJ2-7, the V gene TRBV7-9; either TRBD1 or TRBD2 may supply D (5 bases each). This CDR3 region has 15 residues. Trimming stripped 1 base from V and 2 bases from J, with 12 bases between. Looked up from germline, CDR1 is SEHNR and CDR2 is FQNEAQ (reference sequence). The CDR3 sequence: CASSLVGRDPYEQYF. The CDR3 DNA sequence: TGTGCCAGCAGCTTAGTCGGCAGGGACCCCTACGAGCAGTACTTC.

The CDR3 spells CASSRSTYSNQPQHF. Here the CDR3 DNA reads TGTGCCAGCAGTCGATCAACTTATAGCAATCAGCCCCAGCATTTT. This sequence joins TRBV12-3 or TRBV12-4 and TRBJ1-5; D gene ambiguous. The CDR3 consists of 15 residues. V was trimmed by 5 bases and J by 0 bases, leaving 11 bases between them.

This clonotype has just one count. CDR3 protein: CAISDGSAEAFF. CDR3 nucleotide sequence: TGTGCCATCAGTGATGGGTCCGCTGAAGCTTTCTTT. The V call is TRBV10-3, the J call TRBJ1-1; D uncertain. This CDR3 is built from 12 residues. Germline V CDR1 and CDR2: ENHRY, SYGVKD. Trimming left V 3 bases short and J 6 bases short, with 8 bases between.

The V gene is TRBV9, the J gene TRBJ2-7; no definite D call. TRBJ2-5 matches the DNA end more closely, so the J call is doubtful. CDR1 SGDLS and CDR2 YYNGEE come from the germline V gene. The CDR3 runs 13 residues. For the CDR3, the DNA is TGTGCCAGCAGCGCGGACGGACGGGAGACCCAGTACTTC. It yields the protein CASSADGRETQYF.

The count of this clonotype is one. V is TRBV2 and J is TRBJ1-5; no definite D call. The CDR3 totals 15 residues. The ends were cut back, 3 bases at V and 6 bases at J, with 15 bases in the middle. Germline-derived CDR1 and CDR2 are SNHLY and FYNNEI. The CDR3 spells CASSDGPGDGQPQHF. In DNA, the CDR3 is TGTGCCAGCAGTGACGGGCCTGGGGATGGTCAGCCCCAGCATTTT.

This CDR3 is CASSGNSYNEQFF. The CDR3 DNA sequence: TGCGCCAGCAGCGGCAACTCCTACAATGAGCAGTTCTTC. This chain links TRBV5-1 with TRBJ2-5, with unresolved D. TRBJ2-1 matches the DNA end more closely, so the J call is doubtful. Germline V gene lookup returns CDR1 SGHRS and CDR2 YFSETQ. The CDR3 has 13 amino acids.

This clonotype was counted a few times. This may come from a read error, since a much larger clone is one base off. Since the CDR3 does not end with the conserved phenylalanine or tryptophan, this likely comes from a read error. This chain connects TRBV24-1 to TRBJ2-5, with D perhaps TRBD2 (5 bases). V shed 7 bases and J shed 3 bases, with 11 bases lying between them. The CDR3 sequence is 13 residues long. Looked up from germline, CDR1 is KGHDR and CDR2 is SFDVKD. DNA for the CDR3: TGTGCCACCAGGGCGGAGGCTGAAGAGACCCAGTACCTC. Translation: CATRAEAEETQYL.

This clonotype occurred many times. The chain has TRBV7-9 and TRBJ2-5, with 8 bases aligning to TRBD2. The CDR3 length is 13 residues. Germline-derived CDR1 and CDR2 are SEHNR and FQNEAQ (reference sequence). Losses at the gene ends were 4 bases for V and 9 bases for J; bases not matched to a gene: 7. Here the CDR3 reads CASSWTSLEPQYF. CDR3 in DNA: TGTGCCAGCAGCTGGACTAGCCTTGAGCCCCAGTACTTC.

In its sample, this clonotype was seen a few times. The chain carries TRBV6-5 and TRBJ1-4, with D unclear. V gave up 6 bases and J gave up 0 bases, with 8 bases separating them. CDR3 size: 14 residues. The germline V gene encodes CDR1 MNHEY and CDR2 SVGAGI. The CDR3: CASSASTTNEKLFF. The CDR3 coding sequence is TGTGCCAGCAGCGCGAGCACAACTAATGAAAAACTGTTTTTT.

This clonotype is a singleton in its sample. This rearrangement joins TRBV11-2 to TRBJ1-5; 8 bases line up with TRBD1. Trimming cost V 3 bases and J 6 bases; bases outside gene matches: 10. The CDR3 is 16 residues long. Germline V gives CDR1 SGHAT, CDR2 FQNNGV. Here the CDR3 reads CASSLASGGRLQPQHF. The CDR3 coding sequence is TGTGCCAGCAGCTTGGCTTCAGGGGGCAGGCTTCAGCCCCAGCATTTT. Filled out from reference TRBV11-2 and TRBJ1-5, the complete variable domain reads EAGVAQSPRYKIIEKRQSVAFWCNPISGHATLYWYQQILGQGPKLLIQFQNNGVVDDSQLPKDRFSAERLKGVDSTLKIQPAKLEDSAVYLCASSLASGGRLQPQHFGDGTRLSIL.

The rearrangement joins TRBV15 to TRBJ1-3; possible D gene TRBD1, 5 bases. V lost 6 bases and J lost 7, with 10 bases in between. This CDR3 region has 12 residues. CDR1 is LNHNV and CDR2 is YYDKDF in the germline V gene (reference sequence). The CDR3 DNA sequence: TGTGCCACCAGTACGGGGGTGAACACCATATATTTT. This translates into CATSTGVNTIYF.

This clonotype was picked up a small number of times. The chain joins TRBV5-8 to TRBJ1-2; unclear D gene. V gave up 1 base and J gave up 6 bases, with 13 bases separating them. In germline, CDR1 is SGHTS, CDR2 YDEGEE. This CDR3 region has 14 residues. CDR3 region: CASSLTQEIDGYTF. DNA for the CDR3: TGTGCCAGCAGCTTGACACAAGAGATTGATGGCTACACCTTC.